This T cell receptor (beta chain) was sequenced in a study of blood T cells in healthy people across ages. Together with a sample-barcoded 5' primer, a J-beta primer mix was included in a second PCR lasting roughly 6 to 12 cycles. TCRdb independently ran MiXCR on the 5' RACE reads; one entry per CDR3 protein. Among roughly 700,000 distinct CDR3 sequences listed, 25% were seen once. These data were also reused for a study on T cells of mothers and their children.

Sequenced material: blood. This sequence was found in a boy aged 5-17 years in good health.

Written as DNA, the CDR3 is TGCGCCAGCAGCCAGCACACGGGGTACGAGCAGTACTTC. Protein: CASSQHTGYEQYF. The rearrangement links TRBV4-3 to TRBJ2-7; possible D gene TRBD2, 5 bases. V was shortened by 3 bases and J by 4 bases, with 10 bases between the two germline ends. Germline lookup yields CDR1 LGHNA and CDR2 YSLEER. This CDR3 is 13 amino acids long.